The 9 T cell receptor beta chains given below trace back to one sample, sequenced in a study of T cells in localized non-small cell lung cancer. Produced via immunoSEQ multiplex PCR; TCRdb's table is partial and in-frame only. The sample contains fewer than 3,500 clones, around 22% of which appear only once. The material was lung tumor tissue, obtained before any cancer treatment. The receptors were gathered from a man aged 35 to 69 with stage I lung adenocarcinoma.

This clone was detected a few times. This sequence joins TRBV7-5 and TRBJ2-1; the listed D gene, TRBD2, was not tested against the DNA. TRBV7-5 is a pseudogene segment. CDR3 size: 17 residues. CDR3 coding DNA: TGTGCCAGCAGTCTTCGGGAGCAGCGGCGCTCCTACAATGAGCAGTTCTTC. Protein: CASSLREQRRSYNEQFF.

This chain uses TRBV29-1 with TRBJ2-1, with D possibly matching TRBD2 (7 bases). The CDR3 is 14 amino acids. Germline V gives CDR1 SQVTM, CDR2 ANQGSEA. The V gene lost 4 bases and the J gene lost 7 bases, with 17 bases spanning the gap. CDR3: CSVGEGGPTNEQFF. The DNA of the CDR3 is TGCAGCGTTGGGGAGGGGGGACCCACTAATGAGCAGTTCTTC.

The chain has TRBV30 and TRBJ1-4; 7 nucleotides line up with TRBD1. CDR3 length equals 14 residues. Germline V gene lookup returns CDR1 GTSNPN and CDR2 SVGIG (reference sequence). The V segment lost 1 base and the J segment 6 bases; nucleotides outside the gene matches: 5. CDR3 loop: CAWSAEGADEKLFF. CDR3 DNA: TGTGCCTGGAGTGCGGAGGGGGCGGATGAAAAACTGTTTTTT. The full variable domain, rest sourced from reference TRBV30 and TRBJ1-4, is SQTIHQWPATLVQPVGSPLSLECTVEGTSNPNLYWYRQAAGRGLQLLFYSVGIGQISSEVPQNLSASRPQDRQFILSSKKLLLSDSGFYLCAWSAEGADEKLFFGSGTQLSVL.

This clone counts as medium-sized. The chain uses TRBV10-3 and TRBJ1-2; D ambiguous. This CDR3 is built from 15 residues. In germline, CDR1 is ENHRY, CDR2 SYGVKD. V was trimmed by 0 bases and J by 4 bases, leaving 12 bases between them. CDR3 bases: TGTGCCATCAGTGAGTCGGAGAGGTGGACCTATGGCTACACCTTC. Protein sequence: CAISESERWTYGYTF.

This clone was detected only a few times. The gene calls are TRBV6-8 and TRBJ2-7; D is possibly TRBD1 or TRBD2 (5 bases each). Trimming removed 0 bases from V and 9 bases from J, with 21 bases in between. The CDR3 contains 16 residues. CDR1 is MNHGY and CDR2 is SAAAGT in the germline V gene. The CDR3 sequence: CASSYSSAATFGGQYF. The CDR3 region has the DNA TGTGCCAGCAGTTACTCTTCAGCGGCCACGTTTGGGGGGCAGTACTTC.

The rearrangement uses TRBV15 and TRBJ2-2; TRBD2 is a possible D gene (6 bases). The CDR3 covers 17 residues. Trimming took off 4 bases at V and 7 bases at J, with 22 bases between the two ends. The germline V gene has CDR1 LNHNV and CDR2 YYDKDF (reference sequence). CDR3 loop: CATSIWAKREYNGELFF. The DNA of the CDR3 is TGTGCCACCAGCATTTGGGCTAAACGGGAGTATAACGGGGAGCTGTTTTTT.

The chain carries TRBV18 and TRBJ2-5; 13 bases map to TRBD2. There are 17 residues in the CDR3. The J segment lost 7 bases and the V segment lost 2 bases, leaving 10 bases of the junction unmatched. Germline V lookup: CDR1 KGHSH, CDR2 LQKENI. CDR3 coding DNA: TGTGCCAGCTCACCAGGAATAGGACTAGCGGGGGCCGGGACCCAGTACTTC. Its protein product is CASSPGIGLAGAGTQYF.

This clone was seen more than once but under ten times. The chain couples TRBV11-3 to TRBJ1-3, with 7 positions matching TRBD1. J gave up 2 bases and V 4 bases, and 5 bases lay outside the gene matches. The germline CDR1 and CDR2 sequences are SGHNT and YENEEA. The CDR3 runs 15 residues. CDR3 bases: TGTGCCAGCAGCTCGTCCCAGGGGGCTGGAAACACCATATATTTT. Translated: CASSSSQGAGNTIYF.

In its sample, this clone was seen a few times. V gene TRBV11-3 combines with J gene TRBJ2-3; TRBD2 matches at 8 bases. The V segment lost 3 bases and the J segment 3 bases; nucleotides outside the gene matches: 2. The germline CDR1 and CDR2 sequences are SGHNT and YENEEA. The CDR3 sequence is 14 residues long. CDR3 sequence: CASSLKRETDTQYF. The CDR3 DNA reads TGTGCCAGCAGCTTGAAGCGGGAGACAGATACGCAGTATTTT. Variable domain in full (rest from reference TRBV11-3 and TRBJ2-3): EAGVVQSPRYKIIEKKQPVAFWCNPISGHNTLYWYLQNLGQGPELLIRYENEEAVDDSQLPKDRFSAERLKGVDSTLKIQPAELGDSAVYLCASSLKRETDTQYFGPGTRLTVL.